The 7 T cell receptor beta chains given below trace back to one sample, sequenced in a study of T cells after posttransplantation cyclophosphamide (dated by TCRdb to the mid-2010s). The library was prepared using the immunoSEQ multiplex PCR assay. This is the immuneACCESS table as TCRdb keeps it, with only in-frame sequences that have V and J called. A part of the clones is gone; compared with another copy, unresolved V genes explain less than half, and the rest is unexplained. Counted in this sample were tens of thousands of clones; 73% of them appeared once. The ten largest clones capture approximately 0.59% of the sample. The sequencing sample was made of memory CD4+ T cells sorted from PBMCs. These receptors all stem from a woman aged 60-75 years in good health, CMV-negative, and a related stem cell transplant donor.

The rearrangement uses TRBV4-3 and TRBJ1-1; perhaps TRBD1 as D (6 bases). The germline V and J ends were trimmed by 0 bases and 5 bases, with 16 bases remaining between them. CDR3 length: 16 residues. Germline V lookup: CDR1 LGHNA, CDR2 YSLEER. CDR3 DNA sequence: TGCGCCAGCAGCCAAGAGGGGACACCTGGCACGACTGAAGCTTTCTTT. Its translation: CASSQEGTPGTTEAFF.

V gene TRBV4-1 combines with J gene TRBJ2-7; possibly TRBD2 for D (5 bases). Between the trimmed V and J ends, which lost 2 bases and 0 bases, there was a span of 8 bases. This CDR3 region has 14 residues. The germline V gene encodes CDR1 MGHRA and CDR2 YSYEKL. The CDR3 nucleotides are TGCGCCAGCAGCCAAACTAGGAGCTCCTACGAGCAGTACTTC. Amino acid sequence: CASSQTRSSYEQYF.

The chain combines TRBV19 with TRBJ1-4; D is unclear. The V end was cut by 8 bases, the J end by 7 bases, with 14 bases between. The CDR3 covers 13 residues. CDR1 is LNHDA and CDR2 is SQIVND in the germline V gene (reference sequence). The CDR3 bases are TGTGCCAGTGTGGGCCCCAGTACTGAAAAACTGTTTTTT. Encoded protein: CASVGPSTEKLFF.

As to this clone: Other DNA variants within this sample encode the same CDR3. J is TRBJ2-5 and V is TRBV5-6, with D unresolved. The ends were cut back, 2 bases at V and 1 base at J, with 6 bases in the middle. The CDR3 covers 13 residues. Germline V gene data show CDR1 as SGHDT and CDR2 as YYEEEE. This chain's CDR3 is CASSLASQETQYF. CDR3 bases: TGTGCCAGCAGCTTAGCGTCCCAAGAGACCCAGTACTTC.

This clone is medium-sized by share. The J gene is TRBJ2-7, the V gene TRBV5-1, with 9 nucleotides matching TRBD1. The trim removed 4 bases at V and 3 bases at J, leaving 14 bases unmatched. CDR1 and CDR2 (germline): SGHRS, YFSETQ. This CDR3 has 17 residues. The CDR3 protein is CASSPVFSGTGSYEQYF. The CDR3 region has the DNA TGCGCCAGCAGCCCGGTATTCTCCGGGACAGGGAGCTACGAGCAGTACTTC.

The V call is TRBV5-6, the J call TRBJ1-2; perhaps TRBD1 as D (6 bases). Looked up from germline, CDR1 is SGHDT and CDR2 is YYEEEE. Between the trimmed V and J ends, which lost 5 bases and 3 bases, there was a span of 17 bases. CDR3 size: 15 residues. CDR3 DNA: TGTGCCAGCAGTCCTACAGGGATAGTTTACTATGGCTACACCTTC. It yields the protein CASSPTGIVYYGYTF.

This clone was observed a handful of times. The CDR3 DNA is TGTGCCAGCAGCACCCGACGGGAAAATCAGCCCCAGCATTTT. As protein: CASSTRRENQPQHF. V is TRBV6-1 and J is TRBJ1-5, with no clear D. CDR1 and CDR2 from the germline V gene are MNHNS and SASEGT. Trimming pared 6 bases from V and 4 bases from J, leaving 13 bases between. The CDR3 has 14 amino acids.